This entry is about one TCR beta chain. RNA, at about 0.45 to 1 ug, was reverse transcribed with random hexamers. TCRdb reanalysed the immunoSEQ multiplex PCR reads using MiXCR and keeps one entry per CDR3 protein. In the table there are about 210,000 distinct CDR3 sequences, just under 95% of which are singletons. This entry comes from a study of CD8 T cells in Susac syndrome. Peripheral blood CD8+ and CD4+ T cells were profiled by TCR beta sequencing. V was clipped by 2 bases and J by 4 bases, with 14 bases between them. The germline gives CDR1 KGHSH, CDR2 LQKENI. CDR3 length: 15 amino acids. The sequencing sample was made of CD4+ T cells from PBMCs. This sequence originates from a human donor with multiple sclerosis. V and J are TRBV18 and TRBJ1-2; possibly TRBD1 for D (6 bases). Here the CDR3 DNA reads TGTGCCAGCTCACCATCCCGGGGGCAGAGCTATGGCTACACCTTC. Protein sequence: CASSPSRGQSYGYTF.